This T cell receptor beta chain originates from a study of blood T cell repertoires in COVID-19. TCRdb's table, derived via immunoSEQ multiplex PCR, lists solely in-frame clones and lacks some. In the table there are around 250,000 clones, 65% to 90% of which are singletons. This clone was counted a single time. V was pared by 3 bases and J by 7 bases, with 3 bases of the junction left unmatched. Germline loops: CDR1 LNHDA, CDR2 SQIVND (reference sequence). CDR3 length: 13 amino acids. The rearrangement links TRBV19 to TRBJ1-5, with 7 nucleotides matching TRBD1. The TCR comes from a woman between 45 and 60 years old with acute COVID-19. The sample comprised PBMCs or T cells enriched from blood (not recorded which). The CDR3 spells CASSMTGWQPQHF. The DNA of the CDR3 is TGTGCCAGTAGTATGACAGGGTGGCAGCCCCAGCATTTT.